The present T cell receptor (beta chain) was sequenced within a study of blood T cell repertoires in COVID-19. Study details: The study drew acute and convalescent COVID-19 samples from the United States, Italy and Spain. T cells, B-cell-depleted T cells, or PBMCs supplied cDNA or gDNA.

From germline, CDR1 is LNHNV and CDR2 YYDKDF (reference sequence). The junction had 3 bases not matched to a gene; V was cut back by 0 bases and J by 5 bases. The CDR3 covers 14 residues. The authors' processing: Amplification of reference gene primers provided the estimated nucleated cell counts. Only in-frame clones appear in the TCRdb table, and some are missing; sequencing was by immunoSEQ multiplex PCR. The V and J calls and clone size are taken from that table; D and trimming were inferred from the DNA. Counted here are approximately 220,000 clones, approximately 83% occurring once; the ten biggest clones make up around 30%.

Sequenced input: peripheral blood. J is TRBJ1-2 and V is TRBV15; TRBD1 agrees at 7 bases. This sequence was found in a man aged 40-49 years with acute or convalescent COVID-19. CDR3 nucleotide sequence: TGTGCCACCAGCAGAGAACAGGGGCCATATGGCTACACCTTC. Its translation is CATSREQGPYGYTF.